Listed here are 7 T cell receptor beta chains from one sample, sequenced in a study of T cells in localized non-small cell lung cancer. TCRdb's table, derived via immunoSEQ multiplex PCR, lists solely in-frame clones and lacks some. The sample includes 35,000 to 45,000 clones, 81% of them seen just once. This specimen consisted of peripheral blood mononuclear cells, obtained before any cancer treatment. The receptor source for this set is a male donor at least 60 years old with stage II lung adenocarcinoma.

This rearrangement joins TRBV28 to TRBJ2-6; the match to TRBD1 covers 9 bases. The CDR3 has 18 residues. Germline trimming cut 3 bases from V and 4 bases from J; bases unmatched to any gene: 10. CDR1 and CDR2 (germline): MDHEN, SYDVKM. CDR3 sequence: CASSFFLTGGSGANVLTF. CDR3 in DNA: TGTGCCAGCAGTTTTTTCCTTACAGGGGGCTCCGGGGCCAACGTCCTGACTTTC.

The rearrangement joins TRBV27 to TRBJ2-2; D unclear. Germline V gene lookup returns CDR1 MNHEY and CDR2 SMNVEV (reference sequence). This CDR3 spans 13 amino acids. Trimming took off 6 bases at V and 2 bases at J, with 7 bases between the two ends. The CDR3 is CASRTFNTGELFF. CDR3 coding DNA: TGTGCCAGCAGAACTTTCAACACCGGGGAGCTGTTTTTT.

The genes are TRBV6-1 and TRBJ1-5; no clear D. Trimming cost V 11 bases and J 4 bases, with 21 bases left between them. CDR3 length: 15 amino acids. Germline V gene lookup returns CDR1 MNHNS and CDR2 SASEGT. The CDR3 loop reads CAGCSVAGENQPQHF. The DNA of the CDR3 is TGTGCCGGTTGTAGCGTTGCGGGAGAGAATCAGCCCCAGCATTTT.

As regards this clone: Other DNA sequences from this sample encode an identical CDR3 as well. This chain connects TRBV28 to TRBJ1-1, with D uncertain. Between the trimmed V and J ends, which lost 5 bases and 2 bases, there was a span of 15 bases. This CDR3 is built from 15 residues. The germline V gene encodes CDR1 MDHEN and CDR2 SYDVKM. For the CDR3, the DNA is TGTGCCAGCAGTCCCCTTTTGGACGTAAACACTGAAGCTTTCTTT. This translates into CASSPLLDVNTEAFF.

The chain couples TRBV28 to TRBJ1-5; D is unresolved. The CDR3 runs 13 residues. Per germline, CDR1 MDHEN and CDR2 SYDVKM. Deletions cut 3 bases from V and 9 bases from J, with 12 bases between. DNA for the CDR3: TGTGCCAGCAGTTTTACGGGGATGGGGCCCCAGCATTTT. It yields the protein CASSFTGMGPQHF.

This clone was seen just once. The chain has TRBV2 and TRBJ2-5; TRBD1 aligns across 7 bases. V lost 6 bases and J lost 7; bases outside the gene matches: 5. CDR3 length: 12 amino acids. From germline, CDR1 is SNHLY and CDR2 FYNNEI. The CDR3 region is CASSTGVGTQYF. CDR3 nucleotides: TGTGCCAGCAGCACAGGGGTAGGGACCCAGTACTTC.

This chain links TRBV7-2 with TRBJ2-1; unclear D gene. The V and J ends lost 5 bases and 7 bases respectively, with 9 bases between them. Germline assignment: CDR1 SGHTA and CDR2 FQGNSA. The CDR3 has 12 amino acids. CDR3 bases: TGTGCCAGCAGCCCGAGGTCGAATGAGCAGTTCTTC. As protein: CASSPRSNEQFF.